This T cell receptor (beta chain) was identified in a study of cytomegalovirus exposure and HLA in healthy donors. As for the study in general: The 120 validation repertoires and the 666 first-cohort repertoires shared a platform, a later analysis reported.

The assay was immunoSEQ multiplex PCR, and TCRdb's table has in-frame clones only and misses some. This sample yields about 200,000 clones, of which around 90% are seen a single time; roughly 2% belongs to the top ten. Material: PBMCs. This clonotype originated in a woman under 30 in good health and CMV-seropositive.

CDR3 DNA sequence: TGTGCCAGCAGCTTTCGTGGAGACAACTATGGCTACACCTTC. Translation: CASSFRGDNYGYTF. J is TRBJ1-2 and V is TRBV5-4; D is unclear. Germline CDR1 SGHNT, CDR2 YYREEE (reference sequence). This CDR3 is 14 amino acids long. V was pared by 2 bases and J by 2 bases, with 10 bases between.